A selection of T cell receptor beta chains follows, all from one sample in a study of blood T cells in healthy people across ages. Each CDR3 protein gets one entry after TCRdb re-called the 5' RACE reads with MiXCR. Of about 1.5 million distinct CDR3 sequences in the sample, 42% are singletons; the top ten hold roughly 7.7%. Sequenced sample: blood. These receptors all stem from a woman younger than 30 in good health. Both conserved end residues are part of each CDR3. D genes are given only for firm matches. Size is omitted from some rows. Given values are once, few, many or a class for expanded clones.

j_gene,v_gene,d_gene,abundance,CDR3nt,CDR3aa
TRBJ1-1,TRBV4-1,-,few,TGCGCCAGCAGCCAAGTCGTTTCCCGTGGGGGGATAGACACTGAAGCTTTCTTT,CASSQVVSRGGIDTEAFF
TRBJ1-1,TRBV20-1,TRBD1,-,TGCAGTGCTACCCAGGGGGCGCCTGAAGCTTTCTTT,CSATQGAPEAFF
TRBJ2-7,TRBV15,TRBD2,-,TGTGCCACCAGCAGAACAGCGGGGGGGTCCTACGAGCAGTACTTC,CATSRTAGGSYEQYF
TRBJ2-1,TRBV6-1,TRBD1,-,TGTGCCAGCCAGGGACAGGGGTCGGATGAGCAGTTCTTC,CASQGQGSDEQFF
TRBJ2-7,TRBV6-1,-,-,TGTGCCAGCAGGTGGGGTTCAACCTACGAGCAGTACTTC,CASRWGSTYEQYF
TRBJ2-2,TRBV30,TRBD2,-,TGTGCCTGGAAGAGTCGGGGGGTGAACACCGGGGAGCTGTTTTTT,CAWKSRGVNTGELFF
TRBJ1-4,TRBV7-2,TRBD1,-,TGTGCCAGCAGCTTAGAGTCGGCAGGGGGCAGAGAAAAACTGTTTTTT,CASSLESAGGREKLFF
TRBJ2-7,TRBV20-1,-,-,TGCAGTGCTAACCTGGACGCACCCTACGAGCAGTACTTC,CSANLDAPYEQYF
TRBJ1-5,TRBV5-6,TRBD1,-,TGTGCCAGCAGCTTGTGGTTACAGGGGATTAATCAGCCCCAGCATTTT,CASSLWLQGINQPQHF
TRBJ2-7,TRBV2,-,-,TGTGCCAGCATCAGGGTCCCTAGAGGCGCAAGCTCCTACAATGAGCAGTACTTC,CASIRVPRGASSYNEQYF
TRBJ2-1,TRBV20-1,TRBD2,-,TGCAGTGCTAGTCCTCACCTAGCGGATCTATACAATGAGCAGTTCTTC,CSASPHLADLYNEQFF
TRBJ2-1,TRBV14,-,few,TGTGCCAGCAGCCCCTGGGGCAATGGGGACCGTACTGGGTTCTTC,CASSPWGNGDRTGFF
TRBJ2-7,TRBV4-1,-,-,TGCGCCAGCAGCCGCAATTTTTTACCGGGACTCCACGATAGTTTCGAGCAGTACTTC,CASSRNFLPGLHDSFEQYF
TRBJ2-1,TRBV29-1,TRBD2,-,TGCAGCGTTGACCCCGGGGCTGTAGGGAGAATATATTGGGGGGGTAATGAGCAGTTCTTC,CSVDPGAVGRIYWGGNEQFF
TRBJ2-1,TRBV30,TRBD2,-,TGTGCCTGGATCGGGGACGGGAGGCTCAATGAGCAGTTCTTC,CAWIGDGRLNEQFF
TRBJ2-3,TRBV9,-,-,TGTGCCAGCAGCGCCTCTAGCGACCGCACAGATACGCAGTATTTT,CASSASSDRTDTQYF
TRBJ1-5,TRBV28,-,few,TGTGCCAGCAGCACCGGACAATTCCTTCAGCATTTT,CASSTGQFLQHF
TRBJ2-4,TRBV6-5,-,-,TGTGCCAGCAAGGGGGGGGCCAAAAACATTCAGTACTTC,CASKGGAKNIQYF
TRBJ2-1,TRBV24-1,-,-,TGTGCCACCAGTGATTTTTCTAGCGCCCCCTCCTACAATGAGCAGTTCTTC,CATSDFSSAPSYNEQFF
TRBJ2-7,TRBV5-1,TRBD1,few,TGCGCCAGCCAACCGGGACAGGGTAACGAGCAGTACTTC,CASQPGQGNEQYF
TRBJ1-5,TRBV7-2,-,few,TGTGCCAGCAGCTTCCTCGATAGCAATCAGCCCCAGCATTTT,CASSFLDSNQPQHF
TRBJ1-1,TRBV12-3/TRBV12-4,-,-,TGTGCCAGCAGTCCGGTAGGCAGCAACACTGAAGCTTTCTTT,CASSPVGSNTEAFF
TRBJ1-4,TRBV6-1,-,-,TGTGCCAGCAGTGGGAGGAGTCCGACGGGGACAACTAATGAAAAACTGTTTTTT,CASSGRSPTGTTNEKLFF
TRBJ2-7,TRBV10-3,TRBD2,-,TGTGCCATCCGGGTGACTAGCGGCGTCTACGAGCAGTACTTC,CAIRVTSGVYEQYF
TRBJ2-5,TRBV29-1,-,-,TGCAGCGTTGAAGATCAAAGGCAGGGGGGAAAGACCCGGTACTTC,CSVEDQRQGGKTRYF
TRBJ2-1,TRBV3-1,-,many,TGCGCCAGCAGCCAAGCTGTAGGCAATGAGCAGTTCTTC,CASSQAVGNEQFF
TRBJ2-5,TRBV6-5,-,-,TGTGCCAGCAGATCCAAACAGGAGATCTTTCAAGAGACCCAGTACTTC,CASRSKQEIFQETQYF
TRBJ2-7,TRBV6-5,-,few,TGTGCCAGCAGTTACGGAACTTCCGGGACCGAGCAGTACTTC,CASSYGTSGTEQYF
TRBJ2-3,TRBV11-2,TRBD2,-,TGTGCCAGCAGCAATCCTGGGGCTAGCGGGGGGGCTAGCACAGATACGCAGTATTTT,CASSNPGASGGASTDTQYF
TRBJ2-5,TRBV14,TRBD2,-,TGTGCCAGCAGCGATTCCCTAGCGGTCAATGAGCAGTACTTC,CASSDSLAVNEQYF
TRBJ1-5,TRBV20-1,TRBD1,-,TGCGGTGCTCGGGTGGGGACAGGGGTTCAGCCCCAGCATTTT,CGARVGTGVQPQHF